The T cell receptor (beta chain) under discussion was sequenced for a study of cytomegalovirus exposure and HLA in healthy donors. Study in general: In an earlier analysis, 95 million to 140 million unique TCR beta sequences were found from some 170 million T cells. Study-level points and caveats: Altogether, some 170 TCR beta chains were recorded as cytomegalovirus-associated. Available immune exposure information was restricted to CMV serostatus only. Trimming of TCR beta V- and J-genes showed a link, identified in a later analysis, to a missense DCLRE1C variant.

In regard to this clone: The antigen remains undetermined.

The PCR contained 60 Vbeta and 13 Jbeta primers. Measured with immunoSEQ multiplex PCR; TCRdb has only the in-frame clones, and not every one. The data show 150,000 to 200,000 clones, roughly 77% seen once. The V and J ends lost 5 bases and 4 bases, in that order; junction bases with no gene match: 3. The germline gives CDR1 MNHEY, CDR2 SMNVEV (reference sequence). The length of the CDR3 is 14 residues. Source material: PBMCs. The chain couples TRBV27 to TRBJ1-5, with 9 bases fitting TRBD1. The source is a male donor in good health and CMV-seronegative. CDR3 residues: CASSDGQGNQPQHF. CDR3 DNA: TGTGCCAGCAGTGACGGACAGGGGAATCAGCCCCAGCATTTT.